This T cell receptor beta chain was documented in a study of T cell responses to AZD1222 COVID-19 vaccine. Here immunoSEQ multiplex PCR was the method, and the copy in TCRdb shows in-frame clones only, minus some. The sample shows 240,000 or so clones, just over 90% of them seen only once. This CDR3 contains 13 residues. After removal of 4 bases from V and 8 bases from J, the junction contained 4 bases not matched to a gene. The germline V gene encodes CDR1 SGHRS and CDR2 YFSETQ. Here the sequenced sample was peripheral blood, taken on day 0 of AZD1222 vaccination. The clonotype comes from an adult in good health. The J gene is TRBJ1-2, the V gene TRBV5-1, with 11 positions matching TRBD1. The DNA of the CDR3 is TGCGCCAGCAGCGGGACAGGGGGAGACGGCTACACCTTC. This encodes CASSGTGGDGYTF.